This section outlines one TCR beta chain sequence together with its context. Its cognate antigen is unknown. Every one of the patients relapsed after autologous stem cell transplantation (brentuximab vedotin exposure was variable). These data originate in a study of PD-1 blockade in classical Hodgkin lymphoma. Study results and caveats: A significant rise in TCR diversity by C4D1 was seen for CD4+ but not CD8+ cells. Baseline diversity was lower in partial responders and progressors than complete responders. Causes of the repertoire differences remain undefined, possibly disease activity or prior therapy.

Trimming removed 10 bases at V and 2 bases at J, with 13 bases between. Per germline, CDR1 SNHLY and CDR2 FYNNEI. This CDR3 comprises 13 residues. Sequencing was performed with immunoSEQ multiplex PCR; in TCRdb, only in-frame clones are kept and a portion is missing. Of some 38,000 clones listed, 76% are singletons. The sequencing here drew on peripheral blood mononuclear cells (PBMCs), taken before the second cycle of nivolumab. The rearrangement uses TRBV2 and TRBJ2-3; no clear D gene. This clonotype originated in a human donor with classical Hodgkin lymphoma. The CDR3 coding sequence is TGTGCCATCAAAGGGTATTTCACAGATACGCAGTATTTT. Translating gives CAIKGYFTDTQYF.